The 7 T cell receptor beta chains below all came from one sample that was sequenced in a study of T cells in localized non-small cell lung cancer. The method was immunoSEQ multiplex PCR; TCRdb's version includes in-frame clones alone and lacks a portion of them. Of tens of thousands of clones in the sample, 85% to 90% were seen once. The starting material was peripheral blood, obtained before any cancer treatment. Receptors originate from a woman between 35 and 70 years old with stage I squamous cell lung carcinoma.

CDR3 loop: CASSPGIGDGYTF. Written as DNA, the CDR3 is TGTGCCAGCAGCCCGGGTATCGGGGATGGCTACACCTTC. This chain links TRBV5-6 with TRBJ1-2; D call uncertain. This CDR3 has 13 residues. The ends were cut back, 4 bases at V and 6 bases at J, with 13 bases in the middle. Germline CDR1 reads SGHDT; CDR2 reads YYEEEE.

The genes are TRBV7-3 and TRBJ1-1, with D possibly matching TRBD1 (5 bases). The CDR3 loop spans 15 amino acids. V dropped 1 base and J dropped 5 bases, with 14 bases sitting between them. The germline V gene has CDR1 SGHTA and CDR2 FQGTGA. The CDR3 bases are TGTGCCAGCAGCTTAATGGGGCAGGGCCGAACTGAAGCTTTCTTT. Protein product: CASSLMGQGRTEAFF.

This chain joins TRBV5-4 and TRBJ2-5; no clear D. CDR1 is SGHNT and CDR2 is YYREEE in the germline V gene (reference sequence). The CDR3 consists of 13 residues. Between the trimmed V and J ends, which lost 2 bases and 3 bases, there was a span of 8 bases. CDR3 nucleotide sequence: TGTGCCAGCAGCTTCAGTCCGAAAGAGACCCAGTACTTC. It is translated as CASSFSPKETQYF.

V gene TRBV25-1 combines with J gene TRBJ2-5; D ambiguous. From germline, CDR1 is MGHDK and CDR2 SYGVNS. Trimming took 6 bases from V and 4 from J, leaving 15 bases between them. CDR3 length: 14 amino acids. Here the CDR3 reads CASSARQFGETQYF. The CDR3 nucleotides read TGTGCCAGCAGCGCCCGTCAGTTCGGAGAGACCCAGTACTTC.

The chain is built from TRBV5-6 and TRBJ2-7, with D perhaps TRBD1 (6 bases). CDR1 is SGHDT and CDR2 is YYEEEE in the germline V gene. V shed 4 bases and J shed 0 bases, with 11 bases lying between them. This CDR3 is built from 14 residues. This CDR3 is CASSRTDHSYEQYF. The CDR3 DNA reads TGTGCCAGCAGCCGGACAGATCACTCCTACGAGCAGTACTTC.

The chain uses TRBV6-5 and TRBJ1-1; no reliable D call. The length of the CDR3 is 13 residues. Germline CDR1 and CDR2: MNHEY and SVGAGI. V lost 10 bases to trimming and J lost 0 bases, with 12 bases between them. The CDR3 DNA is TGTGCCACCAGGCAGTCCATGAACACTGAAGCTTTCTTT. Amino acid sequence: CATRQSMNTEAFF.

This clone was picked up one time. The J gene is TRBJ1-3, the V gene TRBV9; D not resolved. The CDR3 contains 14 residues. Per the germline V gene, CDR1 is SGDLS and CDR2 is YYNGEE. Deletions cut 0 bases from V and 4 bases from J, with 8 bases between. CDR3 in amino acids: CASSVATGGNTIYF. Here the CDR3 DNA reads TGTGCCAGCAGCGTAGCTACGGGGGGAAACACCATATATTTT.